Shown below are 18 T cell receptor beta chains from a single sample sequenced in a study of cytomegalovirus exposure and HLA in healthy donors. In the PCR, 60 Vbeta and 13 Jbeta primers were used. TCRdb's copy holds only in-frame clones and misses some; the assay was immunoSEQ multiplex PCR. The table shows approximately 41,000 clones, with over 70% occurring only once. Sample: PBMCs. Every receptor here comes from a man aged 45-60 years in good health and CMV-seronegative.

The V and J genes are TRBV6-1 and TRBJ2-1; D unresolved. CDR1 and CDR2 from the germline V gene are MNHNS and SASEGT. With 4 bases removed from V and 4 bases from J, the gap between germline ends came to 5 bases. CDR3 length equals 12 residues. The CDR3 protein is CASSARYNEQFF. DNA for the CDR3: TGTGCCAGCAGTGCCAGATACAATGAGCAGTTCTTC.

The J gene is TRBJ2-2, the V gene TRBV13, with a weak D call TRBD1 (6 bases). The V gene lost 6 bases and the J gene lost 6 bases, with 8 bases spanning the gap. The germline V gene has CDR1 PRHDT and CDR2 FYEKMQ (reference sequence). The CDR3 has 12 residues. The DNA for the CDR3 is TGTGCCAGCAGGCAGGGGTCCGGGGAGCTGTTTTTT. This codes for CASRQGSGELFF.

CDR3 DNA: TGTGCCAGCAGCAACCCACCGGGATCCTGCATGAACACTGAAGCTTTCTTT. It is translated as CASSNPPGSCMNTEAFF. This chain uses TRBV21-1 with TRBJ1-1. TRBV21-1 is shown as a pseudogene. CDR3 length: 17 residues.

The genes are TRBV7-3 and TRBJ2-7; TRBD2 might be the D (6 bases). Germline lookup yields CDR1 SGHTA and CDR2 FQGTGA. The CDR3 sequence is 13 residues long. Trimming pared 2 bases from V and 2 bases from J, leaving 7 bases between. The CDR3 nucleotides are TGTGCCAGCAGCTTAGCGGGACCCTACGAGCAGTACTTC. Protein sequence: CASSLAGPYEQYF. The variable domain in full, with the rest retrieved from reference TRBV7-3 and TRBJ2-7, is GAGVSQTPSNKVTEKGKYVELRCDPISGHTALYWYRQSLGQGPEFLIYFQGTGAADDSGLPNDRFFAVRPEGSVSTLKIQRTERGDSAVYLCASSLAGPYEQYFGPGTRLTVT.

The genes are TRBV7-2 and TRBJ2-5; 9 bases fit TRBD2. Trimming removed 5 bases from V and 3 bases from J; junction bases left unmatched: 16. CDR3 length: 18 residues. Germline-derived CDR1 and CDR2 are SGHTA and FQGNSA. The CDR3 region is CASSLRGGWGAREETQYF. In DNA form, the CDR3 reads TGTGCCAGCAGCCTGCGGGGGGGGTGGGGGGCAAGGGAAGAGACCCAGTACTTC.

The CDR3 nucleotides are TGCGCCAGCAGCTTGGGGGCATCTGGAAACACCATATATTTT. Amino acids: CASSLGASGNTIYF. This rearrangement joins TRBV5-1 to TRBJ1-3; no firm D call. V lost 0 bases to trimming and J lost 1 base, with 5 bases between them. The CDR3 is 14 amino acids. Germline-derived CDR1 and CDR2 are SGHRS and YFSETQ.

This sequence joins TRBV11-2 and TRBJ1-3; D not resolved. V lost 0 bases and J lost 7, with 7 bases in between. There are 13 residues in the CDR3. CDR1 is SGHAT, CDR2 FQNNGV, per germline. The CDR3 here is CASSLETQNTIYF. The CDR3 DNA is TGTGCCAGCAGCTTAGAGACACAGAACACCATATATTTT.

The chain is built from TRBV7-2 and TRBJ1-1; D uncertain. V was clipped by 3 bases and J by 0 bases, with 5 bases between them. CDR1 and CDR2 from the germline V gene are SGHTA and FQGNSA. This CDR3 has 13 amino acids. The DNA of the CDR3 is TGTGCCAGCAGCTTGCACATGAACACTGAAGCTTTCTTT. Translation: CASSLHMNTEAFF.

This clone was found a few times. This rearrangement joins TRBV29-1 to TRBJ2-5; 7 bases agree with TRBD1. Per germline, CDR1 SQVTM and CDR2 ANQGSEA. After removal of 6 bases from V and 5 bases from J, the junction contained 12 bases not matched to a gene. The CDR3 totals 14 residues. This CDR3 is CSVITRDRRETQYF. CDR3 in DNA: TGCAGCGTGATCACCCGGGACAGAAGGGAGACCCAGTACTTC.

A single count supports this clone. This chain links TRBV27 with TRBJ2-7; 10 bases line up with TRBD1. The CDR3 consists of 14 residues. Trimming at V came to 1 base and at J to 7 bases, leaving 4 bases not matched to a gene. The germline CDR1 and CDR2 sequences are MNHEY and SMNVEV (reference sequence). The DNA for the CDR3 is TGTGCCAGCAGTTTATTCGGGACAGGGGCGGAGCAGTACTTC. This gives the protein CASSLFGTGAEQYF.

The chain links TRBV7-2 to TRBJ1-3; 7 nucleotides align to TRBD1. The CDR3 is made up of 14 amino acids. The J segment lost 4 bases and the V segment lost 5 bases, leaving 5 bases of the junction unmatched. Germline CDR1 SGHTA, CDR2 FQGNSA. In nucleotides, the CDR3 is TGTGCCAGCAGCCTCCAGACAGGGGGAAACACCATATATTTT. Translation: CASSLQTGGNTIYF.

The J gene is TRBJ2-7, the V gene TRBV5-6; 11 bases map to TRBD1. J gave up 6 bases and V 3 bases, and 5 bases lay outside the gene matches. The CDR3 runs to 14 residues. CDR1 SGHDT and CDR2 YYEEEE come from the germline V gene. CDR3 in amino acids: CASSWGQGVREQYF. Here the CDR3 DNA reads TGTGCCAGCAGCTGGGGACAGGGGGTACGCGAGCAGTACTTC. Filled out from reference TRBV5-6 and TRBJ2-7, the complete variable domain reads DAGVTQSPTHLIKTRGQQVTLRCSPKSGHDTVSWYQQALGQGPQFIFQYYEEEERQRGNFPDRFSGHQFPNYSSELNVNALLLGDSALYLCASSWGQGVREQYFGPGTRLTVT.

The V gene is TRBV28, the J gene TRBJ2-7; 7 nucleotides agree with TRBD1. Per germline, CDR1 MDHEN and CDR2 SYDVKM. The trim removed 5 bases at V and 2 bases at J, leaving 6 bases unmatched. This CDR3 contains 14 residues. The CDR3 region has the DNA TGTGCCAGCAGTAGACCAGGGACAGCCTACGAGCAGTACTTC. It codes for CASSRPGTAYEQYF.

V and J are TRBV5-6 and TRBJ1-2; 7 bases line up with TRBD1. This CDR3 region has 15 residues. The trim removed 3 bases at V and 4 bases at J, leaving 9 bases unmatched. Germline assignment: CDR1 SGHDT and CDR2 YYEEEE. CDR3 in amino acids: CASSSLRDRAYGYTF. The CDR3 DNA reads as TGTGCCAGCAGCTCCCTTCGCGACAGGGCCTATGGCTACACCTTC. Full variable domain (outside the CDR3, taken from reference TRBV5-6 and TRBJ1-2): DAGVTQSPTHLIKTRGQQVTLRCSPKSGHDTVSWYQQALGQGPQFIFQYYEEEERQRGNFPDRFSGHQFPNYSSELNVNALLLGDSALYLCASSSLRDRAYGYTFGSGTRLTVV.

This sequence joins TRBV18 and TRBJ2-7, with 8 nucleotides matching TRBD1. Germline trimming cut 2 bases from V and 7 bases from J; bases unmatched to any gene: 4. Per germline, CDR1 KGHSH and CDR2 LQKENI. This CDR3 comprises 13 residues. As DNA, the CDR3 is TGTGCCAGCTCACCAGGGACAGGTTGGGAGCAGTACTTC. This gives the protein CASSPGTGWEQYF. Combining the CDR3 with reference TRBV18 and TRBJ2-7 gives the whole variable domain NAGVMQNPRHLVRRRGQEARLRCSPMKGHSHVYWYRQLPEEGLKFMVYLQKENIIDESGMPKERFSAEFPKEGPSILRIQQVVRGDSAAYFCASSPGTGWEQYFGPGTRLTVT.

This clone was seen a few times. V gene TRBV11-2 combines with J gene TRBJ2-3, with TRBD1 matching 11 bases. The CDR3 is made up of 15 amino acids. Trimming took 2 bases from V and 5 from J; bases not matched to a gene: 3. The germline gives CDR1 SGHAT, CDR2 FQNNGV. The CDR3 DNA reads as TGTGCCAGCAGCTTATGGACAGGGGGCGTAGATACGCAGTATTTT. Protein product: CASSLWTGGVDTQYF.

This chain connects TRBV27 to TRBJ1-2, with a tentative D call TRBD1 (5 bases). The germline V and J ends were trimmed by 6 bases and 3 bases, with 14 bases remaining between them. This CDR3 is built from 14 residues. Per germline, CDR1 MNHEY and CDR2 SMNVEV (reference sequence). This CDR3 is CASRSTGGDYGYTF. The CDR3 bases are TGTGCCAGCAGATCGACGGGGGGGGACTATGGCTACACCTTC.

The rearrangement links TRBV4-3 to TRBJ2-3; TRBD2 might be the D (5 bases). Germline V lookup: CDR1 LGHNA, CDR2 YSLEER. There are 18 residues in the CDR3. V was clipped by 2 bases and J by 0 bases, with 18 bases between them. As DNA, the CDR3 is TGCGCCAGCAGCCAACCCGCTACCAGCGGTGCTAGCACAGATACGCAGTATTTT. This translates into CASSQPATSGASTDTQYF.